Below are 29 T cell receptor beta chains sequenced from a single sample in a study of T cell responses to AZD1222 COVID-19 vaccine. Sequencing was performed with immunoSEQ multiplex PCR; in TCRdb, only in-frame clones are kept and a portion is missing. The table has tens of thousands of clones, over 75% seen once. The input for sequencing was peripheral blood, taken on day 0 of AZD1222 vaccination. The origin of the receptors is an adult in good health.

Turning to this clone: The DNA is omitted, as the CDR3 cannot be located on it reliably, and the CDR3 follows TCRdb's listing. The chain links TRBV1 to TRBJ2-3; the table's D call, TRBD2, was not checked against the DNA. TRBV1 is deemed a pseudogene. The CDR3 extends over 19 residues, inclusive of both ends. CDR3 region: CTSSQDPWASGSITDTQYF.

The rearrangement links TRBV15 to TRBJ1-1; no firm D call. Deletions cut 0 bases from V and 0 bases from J, with 11 bases between. CDR1 and CDR2 from the germline V gene are LNHNV and YYDKDF (reference sequence). The CDR3 runs to 16 residues. CDR3 region: CATSRDLGTLNTEAFF. The DNA for the CDR3 is TGTGCCACCAGCAGAGATCTGGGCACACTGAACACTGAAGCTTTCTTT.

V gene TRBV6-5 combines with J gene TRBJ2-2; 8 nucleotides align to TRBD2. Germline CDR1 is MNHEY and CDR2 is SVGAGI. V dropped 6 bases and J dropped 7; count of bases not matched to a gene: 7. This CDR3 spans 14 amino acids. The CDR3 loop reads CASSNLAGHGELFF. The CDR3 DNA is TGTGCCAGCAGCAACTTAGCGGGACACGGGGAGCTGTTTTTT.

The rearrangement links TRBV6-5 to TRBJ1-3; tentative D call: TRBD1 (5 bases). Looked up from germline, CDR1 is MNHEY and CDR2 is SVGAGI. This CDR3 has 16 amino acids. With 2 bases removed from V and 1 base from J, the gap between germline ends came to 12 bases. Written as DNA, the CDR3 is TGTGCCAGCAGTTACGGAAGGGGAGTGTCTGGAAACACCATATATTTT. It yields the protein CASSYGRGVSGNTIYF.

In DNA, the CDR3 is TGTGCCAGCAGTGAATGGCCTTACAATCAGCCCCAGCATTTT. Translated: CASSEWPYNQPQHF. The V gene is TRBV6-1, the J gene TRBJ1-5, with no clear D. Germline V lookup: CDR1 MNHNS, CDR2 SASEGT. The CDR3 contains 14 residues. The V gene lost 2 bases and the J gene lost 3 bases, with 8 bases spanning the gap.

This rearrangement joins TRBV18 to TRBJ2-7; 7 positions agree with TRBD1. Germline lookup yields CDR1 KGHSH and CDR2 LQKENI. The CDR3 runs to 15 residues. V dropped 0 bases and J dropped 1; count of bases not matched to a gene: 3. The CDR3 sequence: CASSPPTTGSYEQYF. Here the CDR3 DNA reads TGTGCCAGCTCACCACCGACGACAGGGTCCTACGAGCAGTACTTC.

The chain joins TRBV3-1 (or the pseudogene TRBV3-2) to TRBJ1-2, with a possible D match to TRBD1 (6 bases). CDR3 size: 16 residues. Germline CDR1 reads LGHDT; CDR2 reads YNNKEL (reference sequence). Trimming stripped 0 bases from V and 5 bases from J, with 16 bases between. In nucleotides, the CDR3 is TGTGCCAGCAGCCAAGATTGGGCCAGGGGAAGTTATGGCTACACCTTC. It codes for CASSQDWARGSYGYTF.

The rearrangement links TRBV18 to TRBJ2-7; 8 nucleotides match TRBD2. From germline, CDR1 is KGHSH and CDR2 LQKENI. The CDR3 is 15 amino acids. Unmatched junction bases numbered 10, after V lost 3 bases and J lost 6 bases. The CDR3 is CASSPQSGLEAEQYF. The CDR3 nucleotides are TGTGCCAGCTCACCCCAGTCGGGACTAGAAGCCGAGCAGTACTTC.

V is TRBV7-2 and J is TRBJ2-3; D might be TRBD2 (5 bases). V was clipped by 5 bases and J by 8 bases, with 20 bases between them. Germline assignment: CDR1 SGHTA and CDR2 FQGNSA. CDR3 length equals 15 residues. CDR3 sequence: CASSGLSGRAGTQYF. The CDR3 DNA follows: TGTGCCAGCAGCGGCCTCAGCGGTCGGGCGGGTACGCAGTATTTT.

V is TRBV27 and J is TRBJ1-1; D is unresolved. Trimming shortened V by 3 bases and J by 1 base, and 12 bases separated the two germline ends. Germline assignment: CDR1 MNHEY and CDR2 SMNVEV (reference sequence). The CDR3 consists of 15 residues. The CDR3 loop reads CASSLSATRNTEAFF. CDR3 DNA sequence: TGTGCCAGCAGTTTGTCAGCAACTAGGAACACTGAAGCTTTCTTT.

V and J are TRBV29-1 and TRBJ2-3, with 10 bases lining up with TRBD2. From germline, CDR1 is SQVTM and CDR2 ANQGSEA. V shed 7 bases and J 0 bases; nucleotides not matched to a gene: 7. CDR3 size: 15 residues. The chain's CDR3 is CSGASGSHSTDTQYF. CDR3 nucleotides: TGCAGCGGGGCTAGCGGGAGCCATAGCACAGATACGCAGTATTTT.

The rearrangement links TRBV11-3 to TRBJ2-7; D gene unclear. There are 11 residues in the CDR3. Germline values: CDR1 SGHNT, CDR2 YENEEA. Trimming removed 2 bases at V and 5 bases at J, with 4 bases between. The CDR3 region is CASSLLHEQYF. The DNA for the CDR3 is TGTGCCAGCAGCTTACTCCACGAGCAGTACTTC.

The V gene is TRBV1, the J gene TRBJ2-2; the table names TRBD2, a call not compared with the DNA. TRBV1 is shown as a pseudogene. The CDR3 runs 16 residues. This CDR3 reads CTSRHVWRCPAGELFF. The DNA for the CDR3 is TGCACCAGCAGACACGTTTGGCGGTGCCCAGCCGGGGAGCTGTTTTTT.

A remark on this clone: This specimen includes other DNA sequences encoding the same CDR3. The chain couples TRBV11-3 to TRBJ2-5; D is unresolved. Trimming took off 1 base at V and 5 bases at J, with 2 bases between the two ends. The CDR3 is made up of 11 amino acids. Germline-derived CDR1 and CDR2 are SGHNT and YENEEA. CDR3 nucleotides: TGTGCCAGCAGCTTAGTTGAGACCCAGTACTTC. Amino acids: CASSLVETQYF.

This clone was observed a single time. The V call is TRBV12-3 or TRBV12-4, the J call TRBJ2-1; 8 bases align to TRBD1. The CDR3 has 13 amino acids. Trimming cost V 3 bases and J 6 bases; bases outside gene matches: 1. CDR3 coding DNA: TGTGCCAGCAGTTTTCAGGGGGCCAATGAGCAGTTCTTC. It encodes CASSFQGANEQFF.

CDR3: CASSQDKYRRGGNQPQHF. In DNA form, the CDR3 reads TGTGCCAGCAGCCAAGATAAGTATAGACGAGGTGGCAATCAGCCCCAGCATTTT. The gene calls are TRBV3-1 (or the pseudogene TRBV3-2) and TRBJ1-5; D is unclear. Germline-derived CDR1 and CDR2 are LGHDT and YNNKEL (reference sequence). The V and J ends lost 0 bases and 2 bases respectively, with 17 bases between them. The length of the CDR3 is 18 residues.

V usage is TRBV2 and J usage is TRBJ2-1; D perhaps matches TRBD2 (5 bases). Germline CDR1 and CDR2: SNHLY and FYNNEI. V was clipped by 8 bases and J by 1 base, with 12 bases between them. This CDR3 has 14 amino acids. The CDR3 coding sequence is TGTGCCAGCGGGATCCCGGGATCCTACAATGAGCAGTTCTTC. Its translation: CASGIPGSYNEQFF.

This chain connects TRBV10-3 to TRBJ2-5; D is unclear. The CDR3 spans 16 residues. From germline, CDR1 is ENHRY and CDR2 SYGVKD. Trimming shortened V by 0 bases and J by 0 bases, and 11 bases separated the two germline ends. The CDR3 DNA follows: TGTGCCATCAGTGAGTCCTGGCGGAAGTACCAAGAGACCCAGTACTTC. Translation: CAISESWRKYQETQYF.

This chain uses TRBV27 with TRBJ1-1; D is ambiguous. This CDR3 contains 15 residues. Trimming took 5 bases from V and 0 from J, leaving 13 bases between them. The germline V gene has CDR1 MNHEY and CDR2 SMNVEV (reference sequence). Here the CDR3 reads CASSSPSKLNTEAFF. The DNA for the CDR3 is TGTGCCAGCAGTAGCCCCAGCAAGTTGAACACTGAAGCTTTCTTT.

This rearrangement joins TRBV24-1 to TRBJ2-5; TRBD2 matches 7 bases. Unmatched junction bases numbered 6, after V lost 1 base and J lost 2 bases. The CDR3 contains 16 residues. CDR1 and CDR2 (germline): KGHDR, SFDVKD. The CDR3 nucleotides read TGTGCCACCAGTGATTTTGGCGGGAGAGAGCAAGAGACCCAGTACTTC. It specifies CATSDFGGREQETQYF.

The chain recombines TRBV10-2 with TRBJ1-1; 7 bases match TRBD1. This CDR3 has 13 amino acids. CDR1 and CDR2 from the germline V gene are WSHSY and SAAADI. The trim removed 6 bases at V and 4 bases at J, leaving 5 bases unmatched. The CDR3 reads CASRANRGTEAFF. In DNA form, the CDR3 reads TGCGCCAGCAGGGCGAACAGGGGCACTGAAGCTTTCTTT.

This rearrangement joins TRBV19 to TRBJ2-7; 7 bases fit TRBD1. V was pared by 3 bases and J by 7 bases, with 6 bases of the junction left unmatched. Germline V gene lookup returns CDR1 LNHDA and CDR2 SQIVND (reference sequence). CDR3 length: 13 residues. The DNA for the CDR3 is TGTGCCAGTAGTATTCAAGGGACAGAGGAGCAGTACTTC. Its translation: CASSIQGTEEQYF.

This chain links TRBV10-3 with TRBJ2-3; D possibly uses TRBD1 or TRBD2 (7 bases each). The CDR3 covers 15 residues. CDR1 and CDR2 from the germline V gene are ENHRY and SYGVKD. The V gene lost 6 bases and the J gene lost 6 bases, with 19 bases spanning the gap. As DNA, the CDR3 is TGTGCCATCAGGACGACAGGGCCCGGGGGGGATACGCAGTATTTT. It translates to CAIRTTGPGGDTQYF.

The chain combines TRBV30 with TRBJ1-4; possibly TRBD1 for D (6 bases). The germline V gene encodes CDR1 GTSNPN and CDR2 SVGIG (reference sequence). This CDR3 region has 14 residues. The ends were cut back, 0 bases at V and 8 bases at J, with 13 bases in the middle. The CDR3 loop is CAWSVTGGEEKLFF. CDR3 nucleotide sequence: TGTGCCTGGAGTGTAACCGGGGGCGAGGAAAAACTGTTTTTT.

The chain carries TRBV4-2 and TRBJ2-7, with 12 bases that match TRBD2. Germline V gene lookup returns CDR1 LGHNA and CDR2 YNFKEQ. V was clipped by 4 bases and J by 0 bases; unmatched bases: 4. The CDR3 is 16 amino acids. The CDR3 here is CASSPRTSGDSYEQYF. CDR3 coding DNA: TGTGCCAGCAGCCCCAGGACTAGCGGGGACTCCTACGAGCAGTACTTC.

J is TRBJ1-6 and V is TRBV6-5; possibly TRBD1 for D (6 bases). CDR1 is MNHEY, CDR2 SVGAGI, per germline. CDR3 length: 15 residues. V lost 4 bases to trimming and J lost 9 bases, with 16 bases between them. CDR3 bases: TGTGCCAGCAGTTTCAGCAACAGGGCGGGTTCACCCCTCCACTTT. This translates into CASSFSNRAGSPLHF.

A single count supports this clone. The gene calls are TRBV7-9 and TRBJ1-4, with a weak D call TRBD1 (5 bases). V gave up 5 bases and J gave up 7 bases, with 8 bases separating them. This CDR3 is built from 12 residues. Per the germline V gene, CDR1 is SEHNR and CDR2 is FQNEAQ (reference sequence). CDR3 sequence: CASSIQGEKLFF. The CDR3 coding sequence is TGTGCCAGCAGCATCCAGGGTGAAAAACTGTTTTTT.

This clone showed up just a few times. The chain carries TRBV14 and TRBJ2-7; D may be TRBD1 (5 bases). Germline CDR1 is SGHDN and CDR2 is FVKESK. V was trimmed by 0 bases and J by 4 bases, leaving 13 bases between them. This CDR3 region has 15 residues. The CDR3 here is CASSQDLGRGYEQYF. The DNA for the CDR3 is TGTGCCAGCAGCCAAGATCTAGGTAGGGGATACGAGCAGTACTTC. The whole variable domain, remainder taken from reference TRBV14 and TRBJ2-7, is EAGVTQFPSHSVIEKGQTVTLRCDPISGHDNLYWYRRVMGKEIKFLLHFVKESKQDESGMPNNRFLAERTGGTYSTLKVQPAELEDSGVYFCASSQDLGRGYEQYFGPGTRLTVT.

The chain recombines TRBV7-2 with TRBJ1-2, with 8 bases fitting TRBD1. This CDR3 comprises 14 residues. Per germline, CDR1 SGHTA and CDR2 FQGNSA. Trimming cost V 5 bases and J 4 bases; bases outside gene matches: 6. Here the CDR3 DNA reads TGTGCCAGCAGCGAGAGGACAGGGACCTATGGCTACACCTTC. Translation: CASSERTGTYGYTF.